The subject of this entry is one T cell receptor beta chain. Its antigen remains unidentified. A read error may produce the germline difference seen at one junction end. Amplification of the TCR beta CDR3 regions used RNA transcripts (as template). First-round RT-PCR with HTBI primers preceded a second-round multiplex PCR. One entry per CDR3 protein results from TCRdb running MiXCR on the multiplex PCR reads. The sample has over a million distinct CDR3 sequences; about two fifths are singletons. Among the hyperthyroidism patients, all were newly diagnosed, aged 18 to 65, with under 2 months' duration. The CDR3 consists of 13 residues. The germline gives CDR1 MGHDK, CDR2 SYGVNS. These data come from a study of Graves' ophthalmopathy and Graves' hyperthyroidism. General study points: Also, most clonotypes expanded in the thyroid above 0.001 frequency appeared in blood. The model predicted progression of ophthalmopathy with a sensitivity of 60% to 71%, and its specificity was roughly 72%. In separating ophthalmopathy from stable hyperthyroidism, a 13-signature model achieved roughly 89% sensitivity and approximately 80% specificity.

Sequencing input: peripheral blood or thyroid tissue (not recorded which). The chain is built from TRBV25-1 and TRBJ2-7, with D unclear. This receptor was taken from an adult man with Graves' hyperthyroidism. CDR3 DNA sequence: TGTGCCAGCAGTGAATCCCCTATCTACGAGCAGCACTTC. Protein product: CASSESPIYEQHF.